This T cell receptor (beta chain) derives from a study of T-cell reconstitution after alpha-beta-depleted transplantation in children. After removal of 3 bases from V and 4 bases from J, the junction contained 7 bases not matched to a gene. The length of the CDR3 is 16 residues. The germline gives CDR1 SGHRS, CDR2 YFSETQ. Unique molecular identifiers featured in how the TCRbeta library was prepared. Each CDR3 protein gets one entry after TCRdb re-called the PCR reads with MiXCR. The repertoire holds hundreds of thousands of distinct CDR3 sequences, with 10% to 15% as singletons. The chain is built from TRBV5-1 and TRBJ2-2; 9 positions agree with TRBD2. The material was PBMCs, obtained before TCRalphabeta/CD19-depleted stem cell transplant. This receptor was obtained from a girl aged 2 to 10 with congenital amegakaryocytic thrombocytopenia, due to receive a stem cell transplant. Written as DNA, the CDR3 is TGCGCCAGCAGCTCCTTAAGCGGGAGGTCCACCGGGGAGCTGTTTTTT. Residues: CASSSLSGRSTGELFF.